This entry lists 3 T cell receptor beta chains sequenced from one sample in a study of OX40 agonist ivuxolimab in advanced cancers. The repertoire was sequenced with immunoSEQ multiplex PCR; TCRdb's copy has only in-frame clones and lacks some. The profile covers 60,000 or so clones, with 75% to 85% appearing a single time and around 2.4% taken by the ten largest. This specimen was CD4+ or CD8+ T cells sorted from blood, taken in a trial of the OX40 agonist ivuxolimab. These receptors were obtained from an adult with an advanced solid tumor such as melanoma, head and neck, liver or kidney cancer.

The CDR3 loop is CASSQESPRVTEAFF. CDR3 in DNA: TGCGCCAGCAGCCAGGAGAGTCCAAGGGTAACTGAAGCTTTCTTT. The chain combines TRBV5-1 with TRBJ1-1; D remains ambiguous. The germline CDR1 and CDR2 sequences are SGHRS and YFSETQ. Trimming pared 4 bases from V and 5 bases from J, leaving 18 bases between. This CDR3 has 15 residues. Together with reference TRBV5-1 and TRBJ1-1, the CDR3 gives the full variable domain: KAGVTQTPRYLIKTRGQQVTLSCSPISGHRSVSWYQQTPGQGLQFLFEYFSETQRNKGNFPGRFSGRQFSNSRSEMNVSTLELGDSALYLCASSQESPRVTEAFFGQGTRLTVV.

The chain joins TRBV5-6 to TRBJ2-7, with a tentative D call TRBD2 (5 bases). V was pared by 1 base and J by 1 base, with 12 bases between. Germline V gives CDR1 SGHDT, CDR2 YYEEEE. The CDR3 runs 15 residues. This CDR3 is CASSLYGESSYEQYF. CDR3 in DNA: TGTGCCAGCAGCTTGTACGGGGAGTCGTCCTACGAGCAGTACTTC.

The chain combines TRBV11-2 with TRBJ1-1; D gene uncertain. Per the germline V gene, CDR1 is SGHAT and CDR2 is FQNNGV. There are 15 residues in the CDR3. V dropped 0 bases and J dropped 6 bases, with 14 bases sitting between them. CDR3 region: CASSLERLLSSEAFF. CDR3 nucleotides: TGTGCCAGCAGCTTAGAACGGTTGCTGTCCTCTGAAGCTTTCTTT.